A single TCR beta chain is shown here with its context. Its antigen is undetermined. This specimen comes from a study of T cells in Graves' hyperthyroidism and ophthalmopathy. Study in general: The authors collected peripheral blood at initial diagnosis, before any treatment.

Newly diagnosed patients aged 18 to 65 had hyperthyroidism of under 2 months' duration. Amplified TCR beta CDR3 regions derived from RNA transcripts. First-round RT-PCR with HTBI primers amplified the TCR CDR3 region. TCRdb passed the multiplex PCR reads through MiXCR, listing each CDR3 protein once. The sample lists some 620,000 distinct CDR3 sequences; roughly 17% were seen once. Findings and limits, study-wide: Blood held most thyroid clonotypes expanded above 0.001 frequency.

The length of the CDR3 is 15 residues. Germline V gene sequence: CDR1 LGHNA, CDR2 YSLEER. Trimming left V 0 bases short and J 1 base short, with 9 bases between. The sequencing input was blood. This sequence joins TRBV4-3 and TRBJ1-1; D not resolved. This clonotype was sampled from a woman younger than 45 with Graves' hyperthyroidism. The CDR3 bases are TGCGCCAGCAGCCAAGATGCTACGGCGAACACTGAAGCTTTCTTT. Amino acids: CASSQDATANTEAFF.